The 9 T cell receptor beta chains listed next were all sequenced from one sample in a study of early T cells in non-severe SARS-CoV-2 infection. TCRdb reprocessed the 5' RACE reads with MiXCR, giving one entry per CDR3 protein. The sample holds tens of thousands of distinct CDR3 sequences; approximately 8% are singletons and the top ten take around 12%. The starting material was whole blood, obtained at baseline. The receptor source for this set is an adult who was a healthcare worker with PCR-confirmed SARS-CoV-2 infection or an uninfected control (not recorded which).

The J gene is TRBJ1-1, the V gene TRBV10-1; a possible D gene is TRBD1 (6 bases). The CDR3 extends over 13 amino acids. Germline V gene lookup returns CDR1 WNHNN and CDR2 SYGVQD (reference sequence). Trimming took 8 bases from V and 5 from J, leaving 15 bases between them. This chain's CDR3 is CASAEYRETEAFF. The CDR3 DNA reads TGCGCCAGCGCCGAATACAGGGAGACTGAAGCTTTCTTT.

Points on this clonotype: A much larger clone lies a single base off, so this may be a read error. V and J are TRBV12-3 or TRBV12-4 and TRBJ2-3; D could derive from TRBD1 or TRBD2 (5 bases each). This CDR3 is built from 14 residues. DNA of the CDR3: TGTGCCAGCAGCACCGGGACCCACGAGGATATGCAGTATTTT. It codes for CASSTGTHEDMQYF.

This clonotype was picked up many times. V gene TRBV9 combines with J gene TRBJ2-3, with no clear D. Germline lookup yields CDR1 SGDLS and CDR2 YYNGEE. Trimming took 4 bases from V and 6 from J, leaving 15 bases between them. The CDR3 is 14 residues long. In nucleotides, the CDR3 is TGTGCCAGCAGCTCAGCAGCTTCTGACGATACGCAGTATTTT. This gives the protein CASSSAASDDTQYF.

This clonotype was seen many times. This chain links TRBV29-1 with TRBJ1-2; D ambiguous. This CDR3 is 12 amino acids long. Germline CDR1 is SQVTM and CDR2 is ANQGSEA. V was shortened by 6 bases and J by 3 bases, with 11 bases between the two germline ends. CDR3 residues: CSVRPEDYGYTF. The DNA for the CDR3 is TGCAGCGTGAGACCAGAGGACTATGGCTACACCTTC.

This sequence joins TRBV10-3 and TRBJ2-1; no definite D call. Germline-derived CDR1 and CDR2 are ENHRY and SYGVKD. The CDR3 has 14 amino acids. V was pared by 10 bases and J by 8 bases, with 21 bases between. CDR3 amino acids: CATPPTRFSYEQFF. The CDR3 DNA reads as TGTGCCACCCCGCCGACGCGGTTCTCGTATGAGCAGTTCTTC.

Many counts were recorded for this clonotype. The V call is TRBV29-1, the J call TRBJ2-2; tentatively, D is TRBD1 or TRBD2 (5 bases each). Trimming took off 3 bases at V and 6 bases at J, with 14 bases between the two ends. This CDR3 contains 14 residues. Germline V gene data show CDR1 as SQVTM and CDR2 as ANQGSEA. The CDR3 nucleotides read TGCAGCGTTGAGAGGACGAGGGGCGCCGGGGAGCTGTTTTTT. Translation gives CSVERTRGAGELFF.

This clonotype is medium-sized by share. The V gene is TRBV6-5, the J gene TRBJ1-1; 8 bases are shared with TRBD1. This CDR3 spans 13 amino acids. Trimming removed 2 bases from V and 5 bases from J; junction bases left unmatched: 1. The germline gives CDR1 MNHEY, CDR2 SVGAGI. CDR3 residues: CASSYRQGTEAFF. CDR3 nucleotides: TGTGCCAGCAGTTACAGACAGGGGACTGAAGCTTTCTTT.

The V call is TRBV21-1, the J call TRBJ2-3. TRBV21-1 is recorded as a pseudogene. CDR3 size: 18 residues. The CDR3 DNA is TGTGCCAGCAGCAAAGGTATGAGAGGAGTTCTGGGCACAGATACGCAGTATTTT. Translated: CASSKGMRGVLGTDTQYF.

This clonotype was seen only a few times. The chain combines TRBV6-5 with TRBJ2-1; D is possibly TRBD1 (6 bases). Trimming took 3 bases from V and 9 from J, leaving 21 bases between them. The CDR3 extends over 16 amino acids. Looked up from germline, CDR1 is MNHEY and CDR2 is SVGAGI. CDR3 sequence reads: CASSYNNAGALREQFF. The CDR3 bases are TGTGCCAGCAGTTATAATAACGCAGGGGCCCTCCGTGAGCAGTTCTTC.